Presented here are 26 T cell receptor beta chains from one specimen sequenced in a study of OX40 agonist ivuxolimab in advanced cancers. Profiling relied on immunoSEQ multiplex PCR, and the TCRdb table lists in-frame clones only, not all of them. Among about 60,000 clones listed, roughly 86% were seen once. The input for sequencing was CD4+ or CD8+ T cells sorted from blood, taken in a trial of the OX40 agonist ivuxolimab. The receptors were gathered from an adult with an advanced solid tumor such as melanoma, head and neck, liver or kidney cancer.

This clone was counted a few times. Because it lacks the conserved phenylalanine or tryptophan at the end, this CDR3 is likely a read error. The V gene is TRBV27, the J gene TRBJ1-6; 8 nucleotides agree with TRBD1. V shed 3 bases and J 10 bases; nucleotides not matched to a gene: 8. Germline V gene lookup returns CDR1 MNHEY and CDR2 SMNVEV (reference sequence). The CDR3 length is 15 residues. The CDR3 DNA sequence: TGTGCCAGCAGTTTGGACAGGGCGGGAGTCTCACCCCTCCACCTT. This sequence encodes CASSLDRAGVSPLHL.

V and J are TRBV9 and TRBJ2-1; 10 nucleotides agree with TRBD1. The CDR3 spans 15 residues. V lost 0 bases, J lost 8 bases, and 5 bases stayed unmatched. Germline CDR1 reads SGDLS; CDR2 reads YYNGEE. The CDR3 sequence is CASSVEDRGGDEQFF. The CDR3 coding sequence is TGTGCCAGCAGCGTAGAGGACAGGGGGGGCGATGAGCAGTTCTTC.

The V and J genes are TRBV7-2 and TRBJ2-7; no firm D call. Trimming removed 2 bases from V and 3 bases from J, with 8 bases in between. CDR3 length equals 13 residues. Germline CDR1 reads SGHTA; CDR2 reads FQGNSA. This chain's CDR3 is CASSLLSGYEQYF. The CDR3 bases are TGTGCCAGCAGCTTACTGTCGGGCTACGAGCAGTACTTC.

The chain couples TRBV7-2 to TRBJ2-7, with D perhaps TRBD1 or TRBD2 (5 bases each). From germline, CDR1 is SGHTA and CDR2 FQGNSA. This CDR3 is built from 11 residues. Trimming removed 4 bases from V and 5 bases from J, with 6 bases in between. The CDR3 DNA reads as TGTGCCAGCAGCTGGGGACACGAGCAGTACTTC. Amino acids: CASSWGHEQYF.

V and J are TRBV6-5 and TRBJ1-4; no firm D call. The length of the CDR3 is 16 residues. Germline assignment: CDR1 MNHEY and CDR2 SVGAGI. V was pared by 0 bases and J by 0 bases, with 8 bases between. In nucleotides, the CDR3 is TGTGCCAGCAGTTACTCGATCGTCCCAACTAATGAAAAACTGTTTTTT. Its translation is CASSYSIVPTNEKLFF.

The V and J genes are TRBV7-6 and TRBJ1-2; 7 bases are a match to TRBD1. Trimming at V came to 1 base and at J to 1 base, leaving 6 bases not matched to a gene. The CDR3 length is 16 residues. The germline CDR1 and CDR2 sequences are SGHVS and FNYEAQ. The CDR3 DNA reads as TGTGCCAGCAGCTTAGAGTACAGGGGAGATAACTATGGCTACACCTTC. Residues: CASSLEYRGDNYGYTF. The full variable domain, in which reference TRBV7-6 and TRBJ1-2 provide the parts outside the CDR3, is GAGVSQSPRYKVTKRGQDVALRCDPISGHVSLYWYRQALGQGPEFLTYFNYEAQQDKSGLPNDRFSAERPEGSISTLTIQRTEQRDSAMYRCASSLEYRGDNYGYTFGSGTRLTVV.

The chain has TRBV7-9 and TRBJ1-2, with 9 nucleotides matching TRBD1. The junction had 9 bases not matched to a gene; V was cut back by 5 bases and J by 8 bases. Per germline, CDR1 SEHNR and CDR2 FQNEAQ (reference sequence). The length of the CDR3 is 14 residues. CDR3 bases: TGTGCCAGCAGCCTGCTGACAGGGGGTGAAGGCTACACCTTC. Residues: CASSLLTGGEGYTF.

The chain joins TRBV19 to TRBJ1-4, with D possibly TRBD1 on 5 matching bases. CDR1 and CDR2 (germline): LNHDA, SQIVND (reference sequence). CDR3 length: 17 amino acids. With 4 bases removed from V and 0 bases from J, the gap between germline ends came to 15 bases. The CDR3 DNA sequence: TGTGCCAGTAGTACCGGGGACCCCTTCGCAACTAATGAAAAACTGTTTTTT. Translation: CASSTGDPFATNEKLFF.

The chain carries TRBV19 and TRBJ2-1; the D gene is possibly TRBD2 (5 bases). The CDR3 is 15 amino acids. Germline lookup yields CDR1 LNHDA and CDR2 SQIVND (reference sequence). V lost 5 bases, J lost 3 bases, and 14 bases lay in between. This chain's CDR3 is CASSPSAGDYNEQFF. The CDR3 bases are TGTGCCAGTAGTCCAAGTGCCGGGGACTACAATGAGCAGTTCTTC.

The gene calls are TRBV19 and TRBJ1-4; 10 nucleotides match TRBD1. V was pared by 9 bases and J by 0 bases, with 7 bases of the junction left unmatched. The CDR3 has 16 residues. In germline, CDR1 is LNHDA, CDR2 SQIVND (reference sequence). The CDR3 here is CASGTGALATNEKLFF. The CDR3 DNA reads TGTGCCAGCGGGACAGGGGCCTTAGCAACTAATGAAAAACTGTTTTTT.

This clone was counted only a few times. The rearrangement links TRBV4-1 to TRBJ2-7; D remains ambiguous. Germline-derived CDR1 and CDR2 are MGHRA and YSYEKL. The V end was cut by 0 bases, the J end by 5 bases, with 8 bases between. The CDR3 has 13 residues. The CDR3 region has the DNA TGCGCCAGCAGCCAAGATATTAGGGACGAGCAGTACTTC. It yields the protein CASSQDIRDEQYF.

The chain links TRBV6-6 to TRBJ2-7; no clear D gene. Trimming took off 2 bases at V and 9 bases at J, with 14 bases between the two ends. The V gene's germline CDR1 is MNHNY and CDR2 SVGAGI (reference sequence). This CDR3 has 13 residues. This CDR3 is CASSYKGPDGQYF. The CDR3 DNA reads TGTGCCAGCAGTTACAAGGGTCCGGACGGGCAGTACTTC.

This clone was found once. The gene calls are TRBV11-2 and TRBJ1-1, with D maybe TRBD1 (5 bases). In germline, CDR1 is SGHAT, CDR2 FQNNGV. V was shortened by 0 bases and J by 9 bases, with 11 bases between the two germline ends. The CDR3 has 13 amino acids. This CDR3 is CASSLDGGWKAFF. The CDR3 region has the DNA TGTGCCAGCAGCTTAGATGGGGGGTGGAAAGCTTTCTTT. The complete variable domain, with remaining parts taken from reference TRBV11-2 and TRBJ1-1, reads EAGVAQSPRYKIIEKRQSVAFWCNPISGHATLYWYQQILGQGPKLLIQFQNNGVVDDSQLPKDRFSAERLKGVDSTLKIQPAKLEDSAVYLCASSLDGGWKAFFGQGTRLTVV.

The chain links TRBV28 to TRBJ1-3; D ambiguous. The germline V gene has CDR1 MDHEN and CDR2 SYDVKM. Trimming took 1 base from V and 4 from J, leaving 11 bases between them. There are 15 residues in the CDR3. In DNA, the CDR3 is TGTGCCAGCAGTTTATCTGGGGTTTTCGGAAACACCATATATTTT. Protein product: CASSLSGVFGNTIYF.

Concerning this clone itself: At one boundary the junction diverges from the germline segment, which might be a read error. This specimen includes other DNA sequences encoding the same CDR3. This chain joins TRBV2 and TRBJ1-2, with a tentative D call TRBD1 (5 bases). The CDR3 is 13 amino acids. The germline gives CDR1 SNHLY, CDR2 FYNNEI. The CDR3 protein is CAASAGQVDGYTF. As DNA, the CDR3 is TGTGCCGCAAGTGCAGGGCAGGTGGATGGCTACACTTTC.

The CDR3 loop reads CASSSYYEQYF. The CDR3 bases are TGTGCCAGCAGTTCCTACTACGAGCAGTACTTC. The chain recombines TRBV13 with TRBJ2-7; D gene unclear. The CDR3 loop spans 11 amino acids. The V and J ends lost 6 bases and 3 bases respectively, with 6 bases between them. CDR1 and CDR2 from the germline V gene are PRHDT and FYEKMQ (reference sequence).

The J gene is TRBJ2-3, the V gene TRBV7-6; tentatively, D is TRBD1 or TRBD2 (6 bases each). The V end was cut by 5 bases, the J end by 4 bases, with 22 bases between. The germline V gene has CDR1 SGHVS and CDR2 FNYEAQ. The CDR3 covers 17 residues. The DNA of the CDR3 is TGTGCCAGCAGCGTTGGGGGGCGCGAATACAGCGCAGATACGCAGTATTTT. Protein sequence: CASSVGGREYSADTQYF.

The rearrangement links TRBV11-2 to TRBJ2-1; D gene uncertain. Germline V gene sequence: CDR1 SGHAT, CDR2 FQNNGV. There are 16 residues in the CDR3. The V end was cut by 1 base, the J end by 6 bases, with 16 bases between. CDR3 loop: CASSLATDLWVNEQFF. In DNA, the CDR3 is TGTGCCAGCAGCTTAGCTACGGATCTATGGGTCAATGAGCAGTTCTTC.

The CDR3 sequence: CASSLADGEAFF. The CDR3 nucleotides read TGTGCCAGCAGCTTGGCTGACGGTGAAGCTTTCTTT. The chain uses TRBV5-6 and TRBJ1-1; no clear D gene. CDR1 and CDR2 from the germline V gene are SGHDT and YYEEEE. The CDR3 loop spans 12 amino acids. Trimming stripped 0 bases from V and 7 bases from J, with 7 bases between.

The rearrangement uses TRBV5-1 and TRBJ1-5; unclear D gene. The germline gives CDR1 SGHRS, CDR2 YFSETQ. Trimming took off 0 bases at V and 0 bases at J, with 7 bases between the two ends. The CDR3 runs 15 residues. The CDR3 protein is CASSLEPLSNQPQHF. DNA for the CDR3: TGCGCCAGCAGCTTGGAGCCCCTTAGCAATCAGCCCCAGCATTTT.

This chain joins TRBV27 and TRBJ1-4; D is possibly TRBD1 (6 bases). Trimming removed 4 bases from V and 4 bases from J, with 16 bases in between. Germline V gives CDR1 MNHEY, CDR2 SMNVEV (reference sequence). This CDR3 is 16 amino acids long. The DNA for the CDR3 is TGTGCCAGCAGTTGGGACAAGGAGTCTTTTAATGAAAAACTGTTTTTT. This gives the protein CASSWDKESFNEKLFF.

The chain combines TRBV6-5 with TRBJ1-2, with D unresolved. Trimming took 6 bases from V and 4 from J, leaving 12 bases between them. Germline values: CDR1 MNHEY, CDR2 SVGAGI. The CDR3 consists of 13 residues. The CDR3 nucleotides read TGTGCCAGCAGAACCTACCGACTCTATGGCTACACCTTC. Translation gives CASRTYRLYGYTF.

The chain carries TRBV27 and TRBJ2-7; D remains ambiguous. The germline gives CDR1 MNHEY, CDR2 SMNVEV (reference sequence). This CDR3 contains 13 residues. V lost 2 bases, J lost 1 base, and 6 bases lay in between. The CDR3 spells CASSLGRSYEQYF. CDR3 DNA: TGTGCCAGCAGTTTAGGCAGATCCTACGAGCAGTACTTC.

The CDR3 reads CASSSPDRAEAFF. As DNA, the CDR3 is TGTGCCAGCAGTTCCCCGGACAGGGCTGAAGCTTTCTTT. The genes are TRBV27 and TRBJ1-1, with 8 bases fitting TRBD1. The CDR3 runs 13 residues. After removal of 4 bases from V and 6 bases from J, the junction contained 4 bases not matched to a gene. Germline V CDR1 and CDR2: MNHEY, SMNVEV (reference sequence).

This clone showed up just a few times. In DNA, the CDR3 is TGTGCCAGCAGCCTCCAGGGGGCGTACGAGCAGTACTTC. Its protein is CASSLQGAYEQYF. The chain carries TRBV7-3 and TRBJ2-7; 8 bases line up with TRBD1. V shed 5 bases, J shed 4 bases, and the junction held 4 bases outside the gene matches. Germline CDR1 reads SGHTA; CDR2 reads FQGTGA. This CDR3 contains 13 residues.

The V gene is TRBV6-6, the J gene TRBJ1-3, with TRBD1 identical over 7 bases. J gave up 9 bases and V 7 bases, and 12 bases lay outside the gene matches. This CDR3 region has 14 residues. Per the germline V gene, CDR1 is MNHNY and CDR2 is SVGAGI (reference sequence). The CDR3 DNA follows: TGTGCCAGCATGGTAGGGGGCGAGGATGGCACCATATATTTT. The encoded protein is CASMVGGEDGTIYF.